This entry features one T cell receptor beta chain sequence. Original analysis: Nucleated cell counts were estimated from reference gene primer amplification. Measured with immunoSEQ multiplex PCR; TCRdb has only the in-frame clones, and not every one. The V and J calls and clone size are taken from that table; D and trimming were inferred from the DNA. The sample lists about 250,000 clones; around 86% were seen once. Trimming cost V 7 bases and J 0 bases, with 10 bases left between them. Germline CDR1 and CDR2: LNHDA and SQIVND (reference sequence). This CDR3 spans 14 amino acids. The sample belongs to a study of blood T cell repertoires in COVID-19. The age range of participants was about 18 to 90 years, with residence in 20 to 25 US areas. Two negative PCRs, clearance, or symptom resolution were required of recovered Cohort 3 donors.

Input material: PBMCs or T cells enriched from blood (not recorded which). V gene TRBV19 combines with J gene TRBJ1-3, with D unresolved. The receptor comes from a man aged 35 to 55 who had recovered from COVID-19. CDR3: CASTTQFSGNTIYF. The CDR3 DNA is TGTGCCAGTACCACACAGTTCTCTGGAAACACCATATATTTT.